This T cell receptor beta chain is drawn from a study of neoadjuvant anti-PD-1 for oral cavity cancer. Findings and caveats of the study: After neoadjuvant nivolumab, PBMC T cell clonality was significantly higher in non-responders than responders. With a few patients per group, TCR findings need larger cohorts.

Patients had newly diagnosed, untreated stage II-IVA oral cavity squamous cell carcinoma. Sequenced by immunoSEQ multiplex PCR; TCRdb stores in-frame clones only, minus some. The repertoire consists of about 72,000 clones, with more than 70% occurring once and the leading ten covering roughly 3.5%. V trimming: 4 bases; J trimming: 6 bases; junction bases outside the gene matches: 11. Germline CDR1 reads SNHLY; CDR2 reads FYNNEI. CDR3 length equals 15 residues. A word on this clone: No antigen is known for it.

The sequenced sample was PBMCs, obtained before nivolumab (anti-PD-1) treatment. The clonotype was recovered from a person between 35 and 79 years old with oral cavity squamous cell carcinoma. The V call is TRBV2, the J call TRBJ1-2, with TRBD1 identical over 7 bases. For the CDR3, the DNA is TGTGCCAGCAGTGTACTACAGGGGCCCATGCATGGCTACACCTTC. This translates into CASSVLQGPMHGYTF.